This T cell receptor beta chain is drawn from a study of cytomegalovirus exposure and HLA in healthy donors. The PCR was carried out with 60 Vbeta primers and 13 Jbeta primers. The protocol was immunoSEQ multiplex PCR, while the TCRdb copy is restricted to in-frame clones and leaves out a portion. This sample contains some 150,000 clones. Note on this clone: Its antigen is not identified.

Findings of the study overall: Most TCR beta V segments were productive about 87% or about 30% of the time in an earlier analysis. Using the classifier, cytomegalovirus status was reportedly diagnosed with high specificity and sensitivity.

V lost 2 bases and J 4 bases, leaving 12 bases between the germline ends. This CDR3 contains 14 residues. CDR1 and CDR2 from the germline V gene are SGHNT and YYREEE (reference sequence). This receptor was taken from a man aged 35 to 55 in good health and CMV-seronegative. Sequencing was done on a sample of PBMCs. The chain employs TRBV5-4 and TRBJ1-2, with a possible D match to TRBD1 (5 bases). CDR3 DNA: TGTGCCAGCAGCTTCGGGCAGGACACCTATGGCTACACCTTC. It is translated as CASSFGQDTYGYTF. The variable domain in full, with the rest retrieved from reference TRBV5-4 and TRBJ1-2, is ETGVTQSPTHLIKTRGQQVTLRCSSQSGHNTVSWYQQALGQGPQFIFQYYREEENGRGNFPPRFSGLQFPNYSSELNVNALELDDSALYLCASSFGQDTYGYTFGSGTRLTVV.